This T cell receptor (beta chain) was retrieved from a study of blood T cell repertoires in COVID-19. Study-wide context: Sources were T cells, B-cell-depleted T cells, or PBMCs; the material itself was cDNA or gDNA.

Participants came from roughly 23 US areas, aged about 18 to 89 years. For recovered donors of Cohort 3, there were two negative PCRs, clearance, or symptom resolution. Per the authors' pipeline: Estimation of nucleated cell counts relied on the amplification of reference gene primers. Repertoires were generated with immunoSEQ multiplex PCR, while TCRdb's copy carries only in-frame clones and drops some. V, J and clone size were drawn from that table, and D and trimming were deduced from the DNA. The sample lists roughly 500,000 clones; roughly nine tenths were seen once. This clone was seen only once. The V gene lost 4 bases and the J gene lost 8 bases, with 14 bases spanning the gap. This CDR3 is built from 14 residues. The germline V gene encodes CDR1 MGHRA and CDR2 YSYEKL.

The V and J genes are TRBV4-1 and TRBJ1-4, with D hard to call. The sequence was collected from a woman aged 55-69 years who had recovered from COVID-19. The sequenced material came from PBMCs or T cells enriched from blood (not recorded which). CDR3 protein: CASSRRQIDEKLFF. Here the CDR3 DNA reads TGCGCCAGCAGCCGCCGACAAATCGACGAAAAACTGTTTTTT.